Presented here are 31 T cell receptor beta chains from one specimen sequenced in a study of cytomegalovirus exposure and HLA in healthy donors. This PCR relied on a set of 60 Vbeta primers and 13 Jbeta primers. Clones were read by immunoSEQ multiplex PCR, and TCRdb kept only the in-frame ones, dropping some. This repertoire shows about 120,000 clones, about 86% found once; its top ten account for roughly 2.2%. The sequencing input was PBMCs. The receptors derive from a woman aged 40 to 50 in good health and CMV-seronegative.

V usage is TRBV19 and J usage is TRBJ1-1, with D unclear. The germline gives CDR1 LNHDA, CDR2 SQIVND (reference sequence). The V gene lost 3 bases and the J gene lost 8 bases, with 16 bases spanning the gap. The CDR3 is 14 residues long. CDR3: CASSIGSRFEEAFF. The CDR3 nucleotides are TGTGCCAGTAGTATTGGAAGCAGGTTCGAAGAAGCTTTCTTT.

The genes are TRBV5-6 and TRBJ2-7; 8 bases align to TRBD2. Looked up from germline, CDR1 is SGHDT and CDR2 is YYEEEE. Losses at the gene ends were 0 bases for V and 3 bases for J; bases not matched to a gene: 8. The CDR3 sequence is 16 residues long. The CDR3 bases are TGTGCCAGCAGCTTGGGCCGGGGGGGGTCTTTCTACGAGCAGTACTTC. Amino acid sequence: CASSLGRGGSFYEQYF.

The chain employs TRBV25-1 and TRBJ2-1, with TRBD2 matching over 11 bases. The CDR3 loop spans 14 amino acids. CDR1 is MGHDK, CDR2 SYGVNS, per germline. Germline trimming cut 1 base from V and 10 bases from J; bases unmatched to any gene: 3. The CDR3 DNA follows: TGTGCCAGCAGTGAATGGGCTAGCGGGAGGGAGCAGTTCTTC. As protein: CASSEWASGREQFF.

The DNA for the CDR3 is TGTGCCAGCAGTTTACGGACAGGGGGATACACTGAAGCTTTCTTT. This gives the protein CASSLRTGGYTEAFF. J is TRBJ1-1 and V is TRBV27, with 10 nucleotides matching TRBD1. The germline gives CDR1 MNHEY, CDR2 SMNVEV (reference sequence). The CDR3 has 15 amino acids. Germline trimming cut 2 bases from V and 3 bases from J; bases unmatched to any gene: 3.

CDR3: CASSTSRGLVEKLFF. The CDR3 bases are TGTGCCAGTAGTACGTCCAGGGGGCTGGTAGAAAAACTGTTTTTT. The J gene is TRBJ1-4, the V gene TRBV19; 8 bases line up with TRBD1. Germline CDR1 LNHDA, CDR2 SQIVND (reference sequence). This CDR3 is 15 amino acids long. After removal of 4 bases from V and 8 bases from J, the junction contained 9 bases not matched to a gene.

The chain uses TRBV27 and TRBJ1-5, with 9 bases matching TRBD1. Germline V gene sequence: CDR1 MNHEY, CDR2 SMNVEV (reference sequence). The CDR3 length is 15 residues. V was clipped by 6 bases and J by 2 bases; unmatched bases: 5. Here the CDR3 DNA reads TGTGCCAGCAGGTCCCGGGACAGGGGCAATCAGCCCCAGCATTTT. Its protein is CASRSRDRGNQPQHF.

This clone was seen a few times. This rearrangement joins TRBV2 to TRBJ1-2, with 8 bases matching TRBD1. From germline, CDR1 is SNHLY and CDR2 FYNNEI. J gave up 4 bases and V 6 bases, and 4 bases lay outside the gene matches. This CDR3 contains 13 residues. CDR3 sequence reads: CASRTGVVYGYTF. The CDR3 coding sequence is TGTGCCAGCAGGACAGGGGTAGTCTATGGCTACACCTTC.

The rearrangement joins TRBV7-9 to TRBJ2-5; D unresolved. The end of the DNA is better explained by TRBJ2-7, so the J call may be wrong. CDR1 is SEHNR and CDR2 is FQNEAQ in the germline V gene (reference sequence). The CDR3 totals 14 residues. The CDR3 sequence is CASSLEGANHEQYF. The CDR3 DNA is TGTGCCAGCAGCTTAGAAGGAGCGAACCACGAGCAGTACTTC.

The V and J genes are TRBV2 and TRBJ1-4; weak D call: TRBD1 (5 bases). Germline V gives CDR1 SNHLY, CDR2 FYNNEI. The CDR3 has 17 residues. The ends were cut back, 6 bases at V and 5 bases at J, with 22 bases in the middle. The CDR3: CASRALFFDRANEKLFF. The CDR3 DNA reads as TGTGCCAGCAGGGCCCTTTTTTTCGACAGAGCCAATGAAAAACTGTTTTTT.

The table lists this clone with a few counts. The chain links TRBV27 to TRBJ2-2; 11 nucleotides align to TRBD2. The V gene's germline CDR1 is MNHEY and CDR2 SMNVEV (reference sequence). V gave up 6 bases and J gave up 4 bases; unmatched junction bases: 4. The CDR3 consists of 15 residues. CDR3 nucleotides: TGTGCCAGCAGACGTAGCGGGAGGGCCACCGGGGAGCTGTTTTTT. Translation gives CASRRSGRATGELFF.

The CDR3 spells CASSLVSGARAEQFF. CDR3 nucleotides: TGTGCCAGCAGCTTAGTTAGCGGGGCCCGGGCGGAGCAGTTCTTC. The chain carries TRBV7-2 and TRBJ2-1; 8 bases match TRBD2. Germline CDR1 reads SGHTA; CDR2 reads FQGNSA. Unmatched junction bases numbered 9, after V lost 1 base and J lost 10 bases. The CDR3 covers 15 residues.

The genes are TRBV25-1 and TRBJ2-7, with D possibly being TRBD1 (6 bases). V gave up 4 bases and J gave up 4 bases, with 17 bases separating them. Per the germline V gene, CDR1 is MGHDK and CDR2 is SYGVNS. This CDR3 is built from 15 residues. The DNA of the CDR3 is TGTGCCAGCAGTGGATTGGTCAGGGGAAGTTACGAGCAGTACTTC. Translated: CASSGLVRGSYEQYF.

The V gene is TRBV15, the J gene TRBJ2-1; D remains unclear. The CDR3 runs to 16 residues. The ends were cut back, 0 bases at V and 4 bases at J, with 13 bases in the middle. Germline lookup yields CDR1 LNHNV and CDR2 YYDKDF (reference sequence). This chain's CDR3 is CATSRDRIGLYNEQFF. The CDR3, as DNA: TGTGCCACCAGCAGAGATCGTATCGGTTTATACAATGAGCAGTTCTTC.

The chain recombines TRBV10-3 with TRBJ1-1; no clear D. Trimming left V 10 bases short and J 3 bases short, with 18 bases between. Per the germline V gene, CDR1 is ENHRY and CDR2 is SYGVKD. The CDR3 runs 14 residues. The CDR3 bases are TGTGCCACAAGACGGGAGGTTGGTCACACTGAAGCTTTCTTT. This sequence encodes CATRREVGHTEAFF.

The count of this clone is one. The CDR3 region is CSVEQGVNEQYF. For the CDR3, the DNA is TGCAGCGTTGAACAGGGGGTCAACGAGCAGTACTTC. The gene calls are TRBV29-1 and TRBJ2-7, with 7 bases lining up with TRBD1. J was trimmed by 5 bases and V by 2 bases; bases with no gene match: 3. The CDR3 has 12 residues. Germline CDR1 reads SQVTM; CDR2 reads ANQGSEA.

This chain uses TRBV18 with TRBJ2-7; D is possibly TRBD2 (5 bases). CDR3 length: 15 amino acids. Germline V lookup: CDR1 KGHSH, CDR2 LQKENI. V shed 4 bases and J shed 3 bases, with 16 bases lying between them. CDR3 in DNA: TGTGCCAGCTCACGAGAGGGCGGAGGAGGCTACGAGCAGTACTTC. Amino acids: CASSREGGGGYEQYF. Combining the CDR3 with reference TRBV18 and TRBJ2-7 gives the whole variable domain NAGVMQNPRHLVRRRGQEARLRCSPMKGHSHVYWYRQLPEEGLKFMVYLQKENIIDESGMPKERFSAEFPKEGPSILRIQQVVRGDSAAYFCASSREGGGGYEQYFGPGTRLTVT.

This clone showed up just once. This chain links TRBV9 with TRBJ1-1, with D possibly matching TRBD1 (6 bases). The CDR3 extends over 14 amino acids. V lost 2 bases, J lost 7 bases, and 15 bases lay in between. Germline CDR1 and CDR2: SGDLS and YYNGEE. CDR3 residues: CASSVRGGEGEAFF. The CDR3, as DNA: TGTGCCAGCAGCGTCAGAGGGGGGGAGGGTGAAGCTTTCTTT.

With respect to this clone: The germline gene is not matched at one end of the junction; a read error may be the cause. The chain links TRBV7-9 to TRBJ2-1, with D perhaps matching TRBD2 (6 bases). Germline CDR1 and CDR2: SEHNR and FQNEAQ (reference sequence). The CDR3 length is 15 residues. DNA of the CDR3: TGTTCCAGCAGCTTTAACCGGGAGAGGGGCTATGAGCAGTTCTTC. It yields the protein CSSSFNRERGYEQFF.

V is TRBV9 and J is TRBJ2-3; D uncertain. Trimming removed 0 bases from V and 2 bases from J, with 4 bases in between. The CDR3 is 13 amino acids. CDR1 is SGDLS, CDR2 YYNGEE, per germline. CDR3 sequence reads: CASSVDLTDTQYF. For the CDR3, the DNA is TGTGCCAGCAGCGTAGATCTCACAGATACGCAGTATTTT.

In the case of this clone: At one end the junction does not follow the germline gene, possibly because of a read error. The CDR3 coding sequence is TGTTCCAGCAGCCCGAAGAAGAGGATTCAAGAGACCCAGTACTTC. Translating gives CSSSPKKRIQETQYF. The chain recombines TRBV7-9 with TRBJ2-5; D is uncertain. The germline gives CDR1 SEHNR, CDR2 FQNEAQ (reference sequence). CDR3 length: 15 amino acids.

The rearrangement uses TRBV7-9 and TRBJ1-4; TRBD1 matches at 7 bases. The length of the CDR3 is 17 residues. Germline values: CDR1 SEHNR, CDR2 FQNEAQ (reference sequence). Trimming took 2 bases from V and 7 from J; bases not matched to a gene: 13. CDR3 region: CASSLPPDRDPSEKLFF. The CDR3 nucleotides read TGTGCCAGCAGCTTACCTCCAGACAGGGATCCTTCTGAAAAACTGTTTTTT.

This chain joins TRBV28 and TRBJ1-1; 8 nucleotides match TRBD1. This CDR3 is 15 amino acids long. J lost 5 bases, V lost 4 bases, and 9 bases had no gene match. Germline V gives CDR1 MDHEN, CDR2 SYDVKM. CDR3 protein: CASSSPGDRLTEAFF. The CDR3 nucleotides are TGTGCCAGCAGTTCCCCCGGGGACAGGTTAACTGAAGCTTTCTTT.

The chain couples TRBV6-5 to TRBJ2-3, with D possibly being TRBD2 (5 bases). The germline V gene encodes CDR1 MNHEY and CDR2 SVGAGI. CDR3 size: 13 residues. V lost 9 bases, J lost 0 bases, and 10 bases lay in between. The CDR3, as DNA: TGTGCCAGTAGGACTGATAGCACAGATACGCAGTATTTT. The encoded protein is CASRTDSTDTQYF.

The CDR3 DNA reads TGCGCCAGCAGCTTGGATCCTAACTCTGGAAACACCATATATTTT. Translation gives CASSLDPNSGNTIYF. The chain recombines TRBV5-1 with TRBJ1-3; D is uncertain. The CDR3 has 15 amino acids. Germline CDR1 SGHRS, CDR2 YFSETQ. The V end was cut by 0 bases, the J end by 0 bases, with 7 bases between.

The V gene is TRBV10-2, the J gene TRBJ1-2, with D possibly matching TRBD1 (6 bases). Germline V CDR1 and CDR2: WSHSY, SAAADI. The CDR3 extends over 13 amino acids. Trimming left V 5 bases short and J 2 bases short, with 9 bases between. This chain's CDR3 is CASSPDRNYGYTF. The CDR3 nucleotides are TGCGCCAGCAGTCCGGACAGAAACTATGGCTACACCTTC.

There are a few counts of this clone. V usage is TRBV27 and J usage is TRBJ1-1; D is undetermined. V was cut by 2 bases and J by 2 bases, with 6 bases left in between. Germline CDR1 and CDR2: MNHEY and SMNVEV (reference sequence). The CDR3 is 13 residues long. In nucleotides, the CDR3 is TGTGCCAGCAGTTTAAAACATAACACTGAAGCTTTCTTT. Residues: CASSLKHNTEAFF.

The V call is TRBV19, the J call TRBJ2-7, with 10 bases that match TRBD2. The V gene's germline CDR1 is LNHDA and CDR2 SQIVND (reference sequence). The CDR3 runs to 14 residues. With 4 bases clipped from V and 3 bases from J, the junction kept 3 bases outside the gene matches. Here the CDR3 DNA reads TGTGCCAGTAGTACTAGCGGGAGTAGCTACGAGCAGTACTTC. Its protein is CASSTSGSSYEQYF. The full variable domain, in which reference TRBV19 and TRBJ2-7 provide the parts outside the CDR3, is DGGITQSPKYLFRKEGQNVTLSCEQNLNHDAMYWYRQDPGQGLRLIYYSQIVNDFQKGDIAEGYSVSREKKESFPLTVTSAQKNPTAFYLCASSTSGSSYEQYFGPGTRLTVT.

This chain links TRBV28 with TRBJ1-2; 7 bases are shared with TRBD1. There are 15 residues in the CDR3. CDR1 MDHEN and CDR2 SYDVKM come from the germline V gene. Trimming at V came to 4 bases and at J to 4 bases, leaving 9 bases not matched to a gene. CDR3 in DNA: TGTGCCAGCAGTTATTGGGACAGTCGGGGCTATGGCTACACCTTC. Translation gives CASSYWDSRGYGYTF.

V usage is TRBV18 and J usage is TRBJ2-4; D remains unclear. With 2 bases removed from V and 0 bases from J, the gap between germline ends came to 14 bases. CDR3 size: 17 residues. Germline V gene sequence: CDR1 KGHSH, CDR2 LQKENI. The CDR3 DNA is TGTGCCAGCTCACCAGTCCCAGGCGCACTAGCCAAAAACATTCAGTACTTC. This translates into CASSPVPGALAKNIQYF.

The gene calls are TRBV6-1 and TRBJ2-7; D gene unclear. The V end was cut by 8 bases, the J end by 1 base, with 15 bases between. CDR3 length: 14 residues. Germline CDR1 and CDR2: MNHNS and SASEGT. The CDR3 nucleotides read TGTGCCAGCTCCTCCGCGTCTCCGTCCTACGAGCAGTACTTC. Translation: CASSSASPSYEQYF.

The CDR3: CASSDLAGQKQYF. The CDR3 DNA sequence: TGTGCCAGCAGTGACTTAGCGGGGCAGAAGCAGTACTTC. V gene TRBV6-4 combines with J gene TRBJ2-7, with 8 nucleotides matching TRBD2. This CDR3 region has 13 residues. The V and J ends lost 1 base and 8 bases, in that order; junction bases with no gene match: 4. The germline CDR1 and CDR2 sequences are MRHNA and SNTAGT.